The clone carrying this T cell receptor beta chain was observed a few times. Trimming pared 4 bases from V and 4 bases from J, leaving 17 bases between. This CDR3 contains 16 residues. Germline CDR1 DFQATT, CDR2 SNEGSKA (reference sequence). The data belong to a study of T cell repertoires in cytomegalovirus infection. TCRdb itself ran the reads through MiXCR, one entry per CDR3 protein. The sample lists 200,000 to 300,000 distinct CDR3 sequences, approximately 15% seen once, with 8.5% to 10% in the top ten. Sequencing was performed on PBMCs. This chain uses TRBV20-1 with TRBJ2-6; weak D call: TRBD1 (6 bases). This clonotype was obtained from a human donor in good health (CMV status not recorded). Some clones in this sample may be carry-over from other donors' samples. The CDR3: CSAIPGKGTGANVLTF. CDR3 nucleotides: TGCAGTGCTATCCCAGGGAAGGGGACAGGGGCCAACGTCCTGACTTTC.